Each of the 8 T cell receptor beta chains below was sequenced from the same sample in a study of blood T cell repertoires in COVID-19. The data were produced by immunoSEQ multiplex PCR, yet TCRdb's version contains in-frame clones alone and is incomplete. The table has some 150,000 clones, 75% to 90% seen once. Sequenced material: PBMCs or T cells enriched from blood (not recorded which). The origin of the receptors is a man aged 50 or older who had recovered from COVID-19.

The rearrangement joins TRBV7-2 to TRBJ2-5; a weak D match, TRBD1 (5 bases). Germline V lookup: CDR1 SGHTA, CDR2 FQGNSA. The length of the CDR3 is 14 residues. V lost 2 bases and J lost 4, with 11 bases in between. The CDR3 nucleotides read TGTGCCAGCAGCTTATTTAGGGGCGCAGAGACCCAGTACTTC. This codes for CASSLFRGAETQYF.

CDR3 region: CASSLSMRTGYNSPLHF. As DNA, the CDR3 is TGTGCCAGCAGTTTATCAATGCGGACAGGTTATAATTCACCCCTCCACTTT. The V call is TRBV27, the J call TRBJ1-6; 7 nucleotides align to TRBD1. This CDR3 spans 17 amino acids. The germline CDR1 and CDR2 sequences are MNHEY and SMNVEV (reference sequence). J lost 4 bases, V lost 0 bases, and 6 bases had no gene match.

The chain is built from TRBV11-3 and TRBJ2-3, with D uncertain. The CDR3 length is 13 residues. In germline, CDR1 is SGHNT, CDR2 YENEEA. Trimming left V 7 bases short and J 1 base short, with 9 bases between. The CDR3 loop is CASKRQGTDTQYF. The CDR3 DNA reads TGTGCCAGCAAAAGGCAGGGCACAGATACGCAGTATTTT.

The rearrangement uses TRBV7-2 and TRBJ1-2, with D tentatively TRBD1 (6 bases). There are 14 residues in the CDR3. V was clipped by 1 base and J by 2 bases, with 8 bases between them. Germline lookup yields CDR1 SGHTA and CDR2 FQGNSA. This CDR3 is CASSLVQGNYGYTF. DNA for the CDR3: TGTGCCAGCAGCTTAGTTCAGGGGAACTATGGCTACACCTTC.

CDR3 protein: CASSLALAGPLQETQYF. CDR3 bases: TGCGCCAGCAGCTTGGCTCTAGCGGGACCGCTCCAAGAGACCCAGTACTTC. This rearrangement joins TRBV5-1 to TRBJ2-5; TRBD2 matches at 9 bases. The CDR3 length is 17 residues. Per germline, CDR1 SGHRS and CDR2 YFSETQ. V was clipped by 0 bases and J by 1 base; unmatched bases: 7.

The chain combines TRBV19 with TRBJ1-1; TRBD1 aligns across 7 bases. The CDR3 runs to 14 residues. V was clipped by 4 bases and J by 6 bases; unmatched bases: 8. Germline-derived CDR1 and CDR2 are LNHDA and SQIVND (reference sequence). The CDR3: CASSTDRVGAEAFF. CDR3 nucleotide sequence: TGTGCCAGTAGTACTGACAGGGTTGGGGCTGAAGCTTTCTTT.

The chain couples TRBV30 to TRBJ2-2, with 8 bases fitting TRBD2. Germline CDR1 GTSNPN, CDR2 SVGIG (reference sequence). The J segment lost 1 base and the V segment lost 8 bases, leaving 9 bases of the junction unmatched. CDR3 size: 15 residues. The CDR3 region has the DNA TGTGCCACGAGGGTAGCGGGACTGAACACCGGGGAGCTGTTTTTT. This sequence encodes CATRVAGLNTGELFF.

CDR3 in DNA: TGTGCCAGCAGCATTTGGACAGCTTATGGCTACACCTTC. It is translated as CASSIWTAYGYTF. V usage is TRBV12-3 or TRBV12-4 and J usage is TRBJ1-2, with D possibly being TRBD1 (6 bases). V lost 6 bases and J lost 5, with 13 bases in between. The CDR3 is made up of 13 amino acids.